The clone carrying this T cell receptor (beta chain) was seen ten or more times. Its antigen is undetermined. J was trimmed by 8 bases and V by 5 bases; bases with no gene match: 14. This CDR3 has 15 amino acids. TCRdb redid the calling of the reads with MiXCR, one entry per CDR3 protein. The sample holds 65,000 to 90,000 distinct CDR3 sequences, 4% seen once. The data stem from a study of T cell repertoires in cytomegalovirus infection. Study observations and caveats: Predominance within the ex vivo response was attributable to HLA-C-restricted CMV-specific TCR beta clonotypes.

The chain recombines TRBV12-3 or TRBV12-4 with TRBJ1-2; 7 positions match TRBD1. The sequence derives from a human donor in good health (CMV status not recorded). Some clones in this sample may be carry-over from other donors' samples. Sequenced sample: PBMCs. The CDR3 sequence is CASSPRDSVSRGYTF. The CDR3 coding sequence is TGTGCCAGCAGTCCCCGGGACAGCGTGTCCAGGGGCTACACCTTC.